The 4 T cell receptor beta chains given below trace back to one sample, sequenced in a study of T-cell memory formation after mild COVID-19. TCRdb reprocessed the 5' RACE reads with MiXCR, giving one entry per CDR3 protein. The sample consists of a few hundred thousand distinct CDR3 sequences, 24% of them appearing once. The sequencing input was PBMCs or a T cell subset sorted from them (not recorded which). These receptors came from an adult woman who had mild COVID-19 (a few samples of this study predate the infection). Cell type and time point are not known.

The chain couples TRBV6-6 to TRBJ1-1; D is ambiguous. Germline values: CDR1 MNHNY, CDR2 SVGAGI (reference sequence). The CDR3 sequence is 11 residues long. V was shortened by 6 bases and J by 3 bases, with 5 bases between the two germline ends. The CDR3 reads CASRQDTEAFF. As DNA, the CDR3 is TGTGCCAGCAGACAAGACACTGAAGCTTTCTTT.

This clonotype was counted a few times. The V gene is TRBV9, the J gene TRBJ2-3; TRBD2 is a possible D gene (7 bases). The CDR3 extends over 15 amino acids. CDR1 SGDLS and CDR2 YYNGEE come from the germline V gene. V lost 0 bases, J lost 5 bases, and 13 bases lay in between. CDR3 region: CASSVVAGAGDTQYF. CDR3 DNA: TGTGCCAGCAGCGTAGTCGCGGGGGCGGGAGATACGCAGTATTTT.

This rearrangement joins TRBV19 to TRBJ1-5; D might be TRBD1 (6 bases). Germline V gene lookup returns CDR1 LNHDA and CDR2 SQIVND (reference sequence). With 6 bases removed from V and 7 bases from J, the gap between germline ends came to 16 bases. The CDR3 length is 14 residues. The CDR3: CASRGIGGGQPQHF. For the CDR3, the DNA is TGTGCCAGTAGGGGCATAGGGGGGGGCCAGCCCCAGCATTTT.

There are a few counts of this clonotype. This chain joins TRBV12-3 or TRBV12-4 and TRBJ1-5; D remains ambiguous. CDR3 length equals 13 residues. V lost 5 bases and J 3 bases, leaving 8 bases between the germline ends. CDR3 coding DNA: TGTGCCAGCAGTGACGGTGACAATCAGCCCCAGCATTTT. Translation: CASSDGDNQPQHF.